The clone carrying this T cell receptor (beta chain) was recorded once. Its antigen is unidentified. There are 13 residues in the CDR3. Trimming stripped 3 bases from V and 7 bases from J, with 11 bases between. Germline-derived CDR1 and CDR2 are SGHDT and YYEEEE. This specimen belongs to a study of tumor-infiltrating lymphocytes in localized non-small cell lung cancer. Study-level points and caveats: Each assay used a separate piece of the same tissue.

Sequencing used immunoSEQ multiplex PCR; TCRdb keeps in-frame clones, though not all of them. In the table there are about 16,000 clones, about 69% of which are singletons. Material: lung tumor tissue. The chain links TRBV5-6 to TRBJ2-1; D possibly matches TRBD1 or TRBD2 (5 bases each). The receptor was derived from a human donor with non-small cell lung cancer. The CDR3: CASSSGTANEQFF. Here the CDR3 DNA reads TGTGCCAGCAGCTCAGGGACGGCAAATGAGCAGTTCTTC.